This is a list of T cell receptor beta chains from one sample in a study of blood T cell repertoires in COVID-19. Produced via immunoSEQ multiplex PCR; TCRdb's table is partial and in-frame only. The table records around 180,000 clones, less than 85% of them present only once. The sequencing sample was made of PBMCs or T cells enriched from blood (not recorded which). These receptors all stem from a man in his fifties who had recovered from COVID-19. Each CDR3 is given with its conserved first and last residue. A D gene is named only where the DNA matches it firmly. Size is stated for part of the rows, as once, few or many counts, or as a class when the clone is expanded.

J gene | D gene | clone size | V gene | CDR3 DNA | CDR3 protein
TRBJ1-4 | TRBD1 | . | TRBV19 | TGTGCCAGCACCCAAATACAGGGGAGGAATGAAAAACTGTTTTTT | CASTQIQGRNEKLFF
TRBJ2-5 | . | . | TRBV18 | TGTGCCAGCTCACGCGGGAAGCAAGAGACCCAGTACTTC | CASSRGKQETQYF
TRBJ1-4 | TRBD1 | . | TRBV7-2 | TGTGCCAGCAGTCCCGGGACAGCGAATGAAAAACTGTTTTTT | CASSPGTANEKLFF
TRBJ2-7 | . | . | TRBV27 | TGTGCCACCAAGACCCACAGGGACCTCTCCTACGAGCAGTACTTC | CATKTHRDLSYEQYF
TRBJ1-2 | . | . | TRBV10-1 | TGCGCCAGCAGACCAGGGCCCGAGTCTAACTATGGCTACACCTTC | CASRPGPESNYGYTF
TRBJ1-6 | . | . | TRBV28 | TGTGCCAGCAGAGGGGCAGGTCGGAGCTCCTATAATTCACCCCTCCACTTT | CASRGAGRSSYNSPLHF
TRBJ1-1 | . | . | TRBV19 | TGTGCCACCCGGGAGAACACTGAAGCTTTCTTT | CATRENTEAFF
TRBJ1-1 | . | . | TRBV5-1 | TGCGCCAGCAGCTTGGAGGGAGTGAACACTGAAGCTTTCTTT | CASSLEGVNTEAFF
TRBJ2-7 | . | . | TRBV11-2 | TGTGCCAGCAGCTTAGAGGTGAGGCCTTCCTACGAGCAGTACTTC | CASSLEVRPSYEQYF
TRBJ2-1 | TRBD2 | once | TRBV6-2/TRBV6-3 | TGTGCCAGCAGTACTCCTAGCGGGGGCCACAATGAGCAGTTCTTC | CASSTPSGGHNEQFF
TRBJ1-5 | . | few | TRBV19 | TGTGCCAGTAGTATTCTCCACCGCGATAGCAATCAGCCCCAGCATTTT | CASSILHRDSNQPQHF
TRBJ1-2 | . | . | TRBV30 | TGTGCCTGGAGTGTACGGGCAGGGGTCGGCTACACCTTC | CAWSVRAGVGYTF
TRBJ2-7 | . | . | TRBV7-9 | TGTGCCAGCAGCTCCGGACACGGGGGGCCTTACGAGCAGTACTTC | CASSSGHGGPYEQYF
TRBJ2-7 | TRBD2 | . | TRBV7-9 | TGTGCCAGCAGCTGGGAGGGATCCTCCTACGAGCAGTACTTC | CASSWEGSSYEQYF
TRBJ1-1 | . | . | TRBV11-2 | TGTGCCAGCAGCTTAGGTAGTCAGGGAAGAACTGAAGCTTTCTTT | CASSLGSQGRTEAFF
TRBJ1-5 | . | . | TRBV28 | TGTGCCAGCACGGGAGGGGTTCAGCCCCAGCATTTT | CASTGGVQPQHF
TRBJ2-5 | . | . | TRBV2 | TGTGCCAGCAGTGCTTATTACCAAGAGACCCAGTACTTC | CASSAYYQETQYF
TRBJ2-3 | . | . | TRBV7-2 | TGTGCCAGCAGCCCCAGACTAGAAAGGACAGATACGCAGTATTTT | CASSPRLERTDTQYF
TRBJ1-3 | TRBD1 | . | TRBV7-2 | TGTGCCAGCAGCTTCCCTACAGGGGACTCTTTTGGAAACACCATATATTTT | CASSFPTGDSFGNTIYF
TRBJ2-7 | . | . | TRBV29-1 | TGCAGCGTTGAAGGGTACAGTCCCTACGAGCAGTACTTC | CSVEGYSPYEQYF
TRBJ1-3 | . | . | TRBV3-1/TRBV3-2 | TGTGCCAGCAGCCAAGCCGGGGGGCCTGGAAACACCATATATTTT | CASSQAGGPGNTIYF
TRBJ1-1 | . | few | TRBV6-2/TRBV6-3 | TGTGCCAGCAGTTACCAGGGACACAGCGCTGAAGCTTTCTTT | CASSYQGHSAEAFF
TRBJ2-5 | TRBD2 | . | TRBV7-3 | TGTGCCAGCAGCGTCAGCGGGGGGAAGTTGGAGACCCAGTACTTC | CASSVSGGKLETQYF
TRBJ1-6 | TRBD1 | . | TRBV28 | TGTGCCAGCAGAAAGGGACAGCGTAATTCACCCCTCCACTTT | CASRKGQRNSPLHF
TRBJ2-1 | TRBD2 | . | TRBV24-1 | TGTGCCACCAGTGCCACAGCGGGGGACCCCAATGAGCAGTTCTTC | CATSATAGDPNEQFF